This T cell receptor beta chain derives from a study of blood T cells in healthy people across ages. Healthy Caucasian individuals from Russia aged roughly 6 to 90 served as donors. Primed by a sample-barcoded 5' primer and a J-beta primer mix, a second PCR proceeded for 7 to 11 cycles. One entry per CDR3 protein results from TCRdb running MiXCR on the 5' RACE reads. The table has hundreds of thousands of distinct CDR3 sequences, approximately 53% seen once; the top ten hold roughly two fifths. In regard to this clonotype: Its antigen is unidentified.

Study-level points and caveats: Estimated diversity that came from one million T cells was considered an underestimate. The recorded TCR beta diversity per million T cells decreased in a roughly linear manner with age. Donor CMV status was unknown, possibly confounding expanded clonotype changes.

There are 14 residues in the CDR3. CDR1 and CDR2 (germline): SGHDT, YYEEEE. V was clipped by 4 bases and J by 2 bases; unmatched bases: 6. This TCR derives from an elderly man in good health. This chain uses TRBV5-6 with TRBJ2-7, with 7 bases fitting TRBD1. Sequences were obtained from blood. The CDR3 protein is CASSEGQHPYEQYF. The CDR3 DNA follows: TGTGCCAGCAGCGAGGGACAGCACCCCTACGAGCAGTACTTC.